This TCR beta chain was captured by sequencing in a study of CD8 T cells in ankylosing spondylitis. Study observations and caveats: Disease-associated clones were reportedly significantly overrepresented in matched ankylosing spondylitis synovial fluid. Prior literature has documented some motif variants in synovial fluid and blood from reactive arthritis. About eight highly homologous variants made up a TCR beta motif that seemed to typify ankylosing spondylitis blood. Within peripheral blood, clones linked to disease were CD8+ and relatively rare.

In regard to this clonotype: Antigen specificity is unknown.

One entry per CDR3 protein, called by TCRdb with MiXCR from the 5' RACE reads. Of about 160,000 distinct CDR3 sequences in the sample, roughly 18% were seen once. From germline, CDR1 is MNHNS and CDR2 SASEGT. The V end lost 6 bases, the J end lost 1 base, and 15 bases lay between the germline ends. This CDR3 comprises 16 residues. The chain carries TRBV6-1 and TRBJ2-2; the D is unclear. Sample: blood, either unsorted or a sorted T cell fraction (not recorded which). This clonotype was obtained from a male donor with ankylosing spondylitis or in good health (not recorded which). The CDR3 DNA follows: TGTGCCAGCAGCCGCAATGAATGGGGGAACACCGGGGAGCTGTTTTTT. Its protein is CASSRNEWGNTGELFF.